This T cell receptor beta chain was captured in a study of blood T cell repertoires in COVID-19. The method was immunoSEQ multiplex PCR; TCRdb's version includes in-frame clones alone and lacks a portion of them. The sample lists about 100,000 clones, approximately 86% occurring once. The clonotype comes from a woman aged 45-60 years who had recovered from COVID-19. Sequencing used PBMCs or T cells enriched from blood (not recorded which).

The DNA for the CDR3 is TGTGCCAGTAGTATGCAGCTAGCGGAACTTCCCTACGAGCAGTACTTC. It codes for CASSMQLAELPYEQYF. The V and J genes are TRBV19 and TRBJ2-7; 7 bases are a match to TRBD2. The CDR3 sequence is 16 residues long. Per germline, CDR1 LNHDA and CDR2 SQIVND (reference sequence). V trimming: 3 bases; J trimming: 2 bases; junction bases outside the gene matches: 10.